Shown below are 17 T cell receptor beta chains from a single sample sequenced in a study of CD8 T cells in ankylosing spondylitis (dated by TCRdb to 2015 to 2018). Results the study describes overall, beyond this receptor: Blood from ankylosing spondylitis patients appeared to be characterized by a TCR beta motif made up of several highly homologous amino acid variants.

Library creation used 5' RACE. Sequenced using an Illumina HiSeq 2500. The raw public reads went through TCRdb reprocessing: fastp at Q25, MiXCR clone calling, in-frame beta chains kept. Rows matching on CDR3 protein sequence are summarized as one entry with the most common DNA and genes. Recorded for this sample are about 210,000 distinct CDR3 sequences; around 6.6% of them occurred a single time. Of the sample, around 14% is held by the ten largest clones. No antigen is known for these receptors. The specimen sequenced was blood, either unsorted or a sorted T cell fraction (not recorded which). All receptors derive from a male donor with ankylosing spondylitis.

This clonotype was picked up many times. V is TRBV27 and J is TRBJ1-5; no definite D call. Germline values: CDR1 MNHEY, CDR2 SMNVEV (reference sequence). The CDR3 spans 15 residues. Trimming removed 5 bases from V and 0 bases from J, with 11 bases in between. The CDR3 is CASSMQQYSNQPQHF. As DNA, the CDR3 is TGTGCCAGCAGTATGCAGCAGTATAGCAATCAGCCCCAGCATTTT.

This clonotype was observed a few times. Mismatch with germline at one junction end may stem from a read error. The V gene is TRBV29-1, the J gene TRBJ2-7; D remains unclear. From germline, CDR1 is SQVTM and CDR2 ANQGSEA. The CDR3 is made up of 10 amino acids. In DNA form, the CDR3 reads TGCAGCGTTGTCTCCCACGAGCAGTACTTC. Protein sequence: CSVVSHEQYF.

This clonotype was found many times. The chain carries TRBV7-9 and TRBJ2-7, with D unresolved. The CDR3 length is 12 residues. Germline assignment: CDR1 SEHNR and CDR2 FQNEAQ (reference sequence). Trimming removed 0 bases from V and 6 bases from J, with 6 bases in between. Here the CDR3 DNA reads TGTGCCAGCAGCTTAGCGGGGTTCGAGCAGTACTTC. Its protein is CASSLAGFEQYF.

This chain joins TRBV18 and TRBJ2-7; no firm D call. The CDR3 has 14 amino acids. The germline V gene encodes CDR1 KGHSH and CDR2 LQKENI. Trimming took off 0 bases at V and 5 bases at J, with 11 bases between the two ends. As DNA, the CDR3 is TGTGCCAGCTCACCACCGGCGAAGGTCCACGAGCAGTACTTC. Residues: CASSPPAKVHEQYF.

The table lists this clonotype with many counts. J is TRBJ2-2 and V is TRBV24-1; perhaps TRBD1 as D (6 bases). Deletions cut 3 bases from V and 5 bases from J, with 9 bases between. Germline V lookup: CDR1 KGHDR, CDR2 SFDVKD. This CDR3 spans 14 amino acids. CDR3 in amino acids: CATSDVTGTGELFF. The CDR3 DNA reads TGTGCCACCAGTGATGTCACAGGGACCGGGGAGCTGTTTTTT.

This clonotype was observed at least ten times. V usage is TRBV27 and J usage is TRBJ2-1; D ambiguous. The CDR3 is made up of 15 amino acids. In germline, CDR1 is MNHEY, CDR2 SMNVEV (reference sequence). V was clipped by 3 bases and J by 6 bases, with 15 bases between them. CDR3 in DNA: TGTGCCAGCAGTTTTACTCTGACGTCCCCCAATGAGCAGTTCTTC. Protein product: CASSFTLTSPNEQFF.

This clonotype was seen ten or more times. The genes are TRBV10-3 and TRBJ1-1, with D possibly being TRBD1 (6 bases). V was cut by 6 bases and J by 2 bases, with 10 bases left in between. The CDR3 is made up of 13 amino acids. Looked up from germline, CDR1 is ENHRY and CDR2 is SYGVKD. The CDR3 spells CAISLDRNTEAFF. The CDR3 region has the DNA TGTGCCATCAGCCTGGACAGAAACACTGAAGCTTTCTTT.

This clonotype was counted ten times or more. The chain is built from TRBV27 and TRBJ1-4; D is unresolved. The germline V gene has CDR1 MNHEY and CDR2 SMNVEV (reference sequence). Trimming left V 3 bases short and J 8 bases short, with 10 bases between. The CDR3 is 13 amino acids. The CDR3 sequence: CASSFWGGEKLFF. In DNA form, the CDR3 reads TGTGCCAGCAGTTTTTGGGGTGGCGAAAAACTGTTTTTT.

At least ten counts were recorded for this clonotype. The chain employs TRBV7-2 and TRBJ2-7, with 9 nucleotides matching TRBD2. The CDR3 has 15 residues. Germline V gene lookup returns CDR1 SGHTA and CDR2 FQGNSA. V was pared by 1 base and J by 2 bases, with 3 bases of the junction left unmatched. This CDR3 is CASSLGAGGTYEQYF. Here the CDR3 DNA reads TGTGCCAGCAGCTTAGGGGCGGGAGGGACCTACGAGCAGTACTTC.

This clonotype has at least ten counts. V is TRBV5-5 and J is TRBJ1-1; no definite D call. From germline, CDR1 is SGHKS and CDR2 YYEKEE (reference sequence). The CDR3 is 13 amino acids. V lost 5 bases and J lost 0, with 8 bases in between. CDR3 DNA sequence: TGTGCCAGCAGACATTACATGAACACTGAAGCTTTCTTT. Its protein is CASRHYMNTEAFF.

The sample holds many counts of this clonotype. The chain recombines TRBV6-1 with TRBJ2-7; the D gene is possibly TRBD2 (6 bases). V was shortened by 8 bases and J by 0 bases, with 14 bases between the two germline ends. There are 14 residues in the CDR3. The V gene's germline CDR1 is MNHNS and CDR2 SASEGT. CDR3 loop: CASLAGTASYEQYF. The DNA for the CDR3 is TGTGCCAGCCTCGCGGGGACGGCCTCCTACGAGCAGTACTTC.

The sample holds many counts of this clonotype. V is TRBV21-1 and J is TRBJ2-3. TRBV21-1 is shown as a pseudogene. CDR3 length: 13 amino acids. The CDR3 DNA follows: TGTGCCAGCAGCAGAGGGAACACAGATACGCAGTATTTT. Translation gives CASSRGNTDTQYF.

This clonotype was recorded once. Compared with germline, one end of the junction differs, possibly owing to a read error. The chain has TRBV29-1 and TRBJ2-3, with TRBD1 matching 7 bases. Germline CDR1 is SQVTM and CDR2 is ANQGSEA. The CDR3 has 14 amino acids. CDR3 loop: CSVSGTDSTGTQYF. The CDR3 nucleotides read TGCAGCGTTTCCGGGACAGATAGCACAGGTACGCAGTATTTT.

This clonotype was seen at least ten times. The chain joins TRBV7-9 to TRBJ1-2, with unresolved D. Germline values: CDR1 SEHNR, CDR2 FQNEAQ (reference sequence). The V end lost 5 bases, the J end lost 8 bases, and 15 bases lay between the germline ends. This CDR3 spans 13 amino acids. CDR3 in DNA: TGTGCCAGCAGCCCGGGGAAGTCCTCCGGCTACACCTTC. Translated: CASSPGKSSGYTF. The full variable domain, rest sourced from reference TRBV7-9 and TRBJ1-2, is DTGVSQNPRHKITKRGQNVTFRCDPISEHNRLYWYRQTLGQGPEFLTYFQNEAQLEKSRLLSDRFSAERPKGSFSTLEIQRTEQGDSAMYLCASSPGKSSGYTFGSGTRLTVV.

This clonotype has at least ten counts. The chain links TRBV5-1 to TRBJ1-2; D gene ambiguous. Germline-derived CDR1 and CDR2 are SGHRS and YFSETQ. Trimming took off 0 bases at V and 3 bases at J, with 6 bases between the two ends. The CDR3 has 13 amino acids. CDR3 loop: CASSLAPDYGYTF. The CDR3 region has the DNA TGCGCCAGCAGCTTGGCGCCGGACTATGGCTACACCTTC.

In its sample, this clonotype was seen a few times. The genes are TRBV29-1 and TRBJ2-5; TRBD2 matches at 7 bases. The CDR3 is made up of 12 amino acids. The ends lost 3 bases at V and 5 bases at J; junction bases unmatched: 3. The germline V gene has CDR1 SQVTM and CDR2 ANQGSEA. This chain's CDR3 is CSVDRGEETQYF. The CDR3 region has the DNA TGCAGCGTTGACCGGGGGGAGGAGACCCAGTACTTC.

The genes are TRBV27 and TRBJ1-1; D is undetermined. Germline V lookup: CDR1 MNHEY, CDR2 SMNVEV (reference sequence). V was clipped by 9 bases and J by 1 base, with 9 bases between them. CDR3 length: 12 amino acids. The CDR3 sequence is CASGIRNTEAFF. The CDR3 DNA reads as TGTGCCAGTGGGATTCGGAACACTGAAGCTTTCTTT.